The clone carrying this T cell receptor beta chain occurred many times. The source of the sample is a study of neurological immune-mediated disorders. Each TCR transcript was tagged with a 10-nucleotide random UMI during 5'RACE. TCRdb called the 5' RACE reads again in MiXCR, with one record for every CDR3 protein. This table holds roughly 48,000 distinct CDR3 sequences, just under 6% found once. Germline CDR1 is LGHNA and CDR2 is YNFKEQ. Trimming shortened V by 4 bases and J by 0 bases, and 13 bases separated the two germline ends. The CDR3 covers 17 residues. Specimen: CD4+ T cells from blood. The sequence was collected from a woman younger than 35 with multiple sclerosis. The chain joins TRBV4-2 to TRBJ2-6; the D is unclear. In DNA form, the CDR3 reads TGTGCCAGCAGCCGACAACACGGATTCTCTGGGGCCAACGTCCTGACTTTC. Protein sequence: CASSRQHGFSGANVLTF.